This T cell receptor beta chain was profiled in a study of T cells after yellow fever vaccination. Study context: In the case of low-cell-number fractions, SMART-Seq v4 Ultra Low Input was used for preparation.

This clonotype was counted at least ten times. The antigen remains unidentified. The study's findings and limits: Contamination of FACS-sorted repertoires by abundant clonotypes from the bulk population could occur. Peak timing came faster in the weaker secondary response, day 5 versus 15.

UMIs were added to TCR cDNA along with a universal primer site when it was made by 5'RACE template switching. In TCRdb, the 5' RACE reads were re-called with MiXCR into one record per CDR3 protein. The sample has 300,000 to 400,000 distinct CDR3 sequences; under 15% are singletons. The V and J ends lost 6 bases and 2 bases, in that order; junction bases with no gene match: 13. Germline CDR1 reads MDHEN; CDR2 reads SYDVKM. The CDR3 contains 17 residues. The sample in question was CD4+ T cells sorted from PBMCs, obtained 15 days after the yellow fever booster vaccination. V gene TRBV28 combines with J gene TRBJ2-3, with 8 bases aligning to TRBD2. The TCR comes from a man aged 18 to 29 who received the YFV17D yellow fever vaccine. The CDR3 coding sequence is TGTGCCAGCAGCTCTTTGCGGGGGGCCTTAGTCACAGATACGCAGTATTTT. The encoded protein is CASSSLRGALVTDTQYF.